These 18 T cell receptor beta chains share one sample of origin, sequenced in a study of CD8 T cells in Susac syndrome. A quantity of 0.5 to 1 ug RNA underwent reverse transcription using random hexamers. TCRdb reprocessed the immunoSEQ multiplex PCR reads with MiXCR, giving one entry per CDR3 protein. Of around 110,000 distinct CDR3 sequences listed, roughly 95% are singletons. The sample was CD4+ T cells from PBMCs. Receptor source: a human donor with Susac syndrome.

The chain combines TRBV7-2 with TRBJ2-5, with D uncertain. Trimming took off 4 bases at V and 5 bases at J, with 11 bases between the two ends. Germline values: CDR1 SGHTA, CDR2 FQGNSA. This CDR3 region has 13 residues. The CDR3 DNA follows: TGTGCCAGCAGCTCGACCCGTTCGGAGACCCAGTACTTC. This sequence encodes CASSSTRSETQYF. Variable domain in full (rest from reference TRBV7-2 and TRBJ2-5): GAGVSQSPSNKVTEKGKDVELRCDPISGHTALYWYRQSLGQGLEFLIYFQGNSAPDKSGLPSDRFSAERTGGSVSTLTIQRTQQEDSAVYLCASSSTRSETQYFGPGTRLLVL.

CDR3 in DNA: TGTGCCAGCAGTTGGGCGGGAGGGCCGATATACGAGCAGTACTTC. This sequence encodes CASSWAGGPIYEQYF. V usage is TRBV28 and J usage is TRBJ2-7, with 9 bases matching TRBD2. Trimming removed 4 bases from V and 4 bases from J; junction bases left unmatched: 8. The V gene's germline CDR1 is MDHEN and CDR2 SYDVKM. The CDR3 is 15 residues long. The full variable domain, completed using reference TRBV28 and TRBJ2-7, is DVKVTQSSRYLVKRTGEKVFLECVQDMDHENMFWYRQDPGLGLRLIYFSYDVKMKEKGDIPEGYSVSREKKERFSLILESASTNQTSMYLCASSWAGGPIYEQYFGPGTRLTVT.

The chain is built from TRBV14 and TRBJ2-7; D perhaps matches TRBD2 (6 bases). Germline values: CDR1 SGHDN, CDR2 FVKESK. The CDR3 has 14 amino acids. Trimming stripped 6 bases from V and 0 bases from J, with 12 bases between. DNA for the CDR3: TGTGCCAGCAGAGAGCGGGCGACCTCCTACGAGCAGTACTTC. It codes for CASRERATSYEQYF.

This chain connects TRBV30 to TRBJ1-5; D might be TRBD1 (5 bases). Deletions cut 1 base from V and 2 bases from J, with 9 bases between. Germline CDR1 and CDR2: GTSNPN and SVGIG (reference sequence). This CDR3 contains 14 residues. In nucleotides, the CDR3 is TGTGCCTGGAGTGCGGAAGGGGGCAATCAGCCCCAGCATTTT. Its protein is CAWSAEGGNQPQHF. The complete variable domain, with remaining parts taken from reference TRBV30 and TRBJ1-5, reads SQTIHQWPATLVQPVGSPLSLECTVEGTSNPNLYWYRQAAGRGLQLLFYSVGIGQISSEVPQNLSASRPQDRQFILSSKKLLLSDSGFYLCAWSAEGGNQPQHFGDGTRLSIL.

This chain joins TRBV12-3 or TRBV12-4 and TRBJ2-1, with D hard to call. Trimming cost V 5 bases and J 7 bases, with 15 bases left between them. The CDR3 is 14 residues long. The CDR3: CASSLEVAWNEQFF. In DNA form, the CDR3 reads TGTGCCAGCAGTCTAGAGGTGGCGTGGAATGAGCAGTTCTTC.

The gene calls are TRBV5-4 and TRBJ1-2; possibly TRBD1 for D (5 bases). Germline CDR1 reads SGHNT; CDR2 reads YYREEE (reference sequence). The V end was cut by 2 bases, the J end by 4 bases, with 12 bases between. The CDR3 contains 14 residues. CDR3: CASSLGGVSYGYTF. The CDR3 coding sequence is TGTGCCAGCAGCTTAGGAGGGGTCAGCTATGGCTACACCTTC.

The J gene is TRBJ2-1, the V gene TRBV5-1, with D unclear. The CDR3 is 12 amino acids. V shed 0 bases and J shed 6 bases, with 4 bases lying between them. The germline CDR1 and CDR2 sequences are SGHRS and YFSETQ. CDR3 protein: CASSLVRNEQFF. CDR3 in DNA: TGCGCCAGCAGCTTGGTGCGCAATGAGCAGTTCTTC.

V gene TRBV6-2 or TRBV6-3 combines with J gene TRBJ1-2, with 9 bases aligning to TRBD1. Germline CDR1 MNHEY, CDR2 SVGEGT. The CDR3 sequence is 15 residues long. V was clipped by 5 bases and J by 2 bases; unmatched bases: 6. The DNA for the CDR3 is TGTGCCAGCAGTCCACAGGGGGCGCGGAACTATGGCTACACCTTC. Protein: CASSPQGARNYGYTF.

The chain joins TRBV20-1 to TRBJ2-4, with 8 positions matching TRBD2. V lost 5 bases and J lost 4; bases outside the gene matches: 7. The CDR3 has 14 amino acids. CDR1 and CDR2 from the germline V gene are DFQATT and SNEGSKA (reference sequence). In DNA form, the CDR3 reads TGCAGTGCTGGGAGCGGGAGTGAGAAAAACATTCAGTACTTC. Its translation is CSAGSGSEKNIQYF.

The V call is TRBV20-1, the J call TRBJ2-5; tentative D call: TRBD2 (5 bases). V dropped 6 bases and J dropped 5 bases, with 13 bases sitting between them. The CDR3 runs to 12 residues. Germline CDR1 reads DFQATT; CDR2 reads SNEGSKA (reference sequence). The CDR3 nucleotides read TGCAGTGCGAAGACGGAGCGGGAGACCCAGTACTTC. Amino acid sequence: CSAKTERETQYF.

The rearrangement joins TRBV5-1 to TRBJ1-2, with D maybe TRBD1 (6 bases). Germline V lookup: CDR1 SGHRS, CDR2 YFSETQ. The V and J ends lost 0 bases and 6 bases respectively, with 12 bases between them. The CDR3 extends over 14 amino acids. CDR3 sequence reads: CASSLAIGGDGYTF. As DNA, the CDR3 is TGCGCCAGCAGCTTGGCCATTGGGGGCGATGGCTACACCTTC.

The CDR3: CASSTSGSTIEQYF. CDR3 bases: TGTGCCAGCAGCACTAGCGGGAGCACTATCGAGCAGTACTTC. The chain uses TRBV7-9 and TRBJ2-7; 11 nucleotides agree with TRBD2. CDR3 length: 14 residues. Germline values: CDR1 SEHNR, CDR2 FQNEAQ (reference sequence). Trimming removed 5 bases from V and 6 bases from J; junction bases left unmatched: 6.

The rearrangement joins TRBV20-1 to TRBJ2-4; D is undetermined. This CDR3 is built from 11 residues. Germline CDR1 reads DFQATT; CDR2 reads SNEGSKA (reference sequence). V was cut by 6 bases and J by 6 bases, with 9 bases left in between. The CDR3 spells CSAGRGNIQYF. The CDR3 DNA reads TGCAGTGCCGGGCGAGGAAACATTCAGTACTTC.

V gene TRBV2 combines with J gene TRBJ1-2, with D hard to call. Germline lookup yields CDR1 SNHLY and CDR2 FYNNEI. CDR3 length equals 16 residues. Trimming shortened V by 4 bases and J by 1 base, and 16 bases separated the two germline ends. The CDR3: CASSGPGLQFNYGYTF. CDR3 DNA: TGTGCCAGCAGTGGCCCTGGTTTACAGTTTAACTATGGCTACACCTTC.

The J gene is TRBJ2-3, the V gene TRBV2; TRBD1 agrees at 7 bases. Germline CDR1 and CDR2: SNHLY and FYNNEI. J was trimmed by 4 bases and V by 4 bases; bases with no gene match: 2. There are 13 residues in the CDR3. The CDR3 protein is CASSVTGADTQYF. For the CDR3, the DNA is TGTGCCAGCAGTGTCACAGGGGCAGATACGCAGTATTTT. The whole variable domain, filled in from reference TRBV2 and TRBJ2-3, reads EPEVTQTPSHQVTQMGQEVILRCVPISNHLYFYWYRQILGQKVEFLVSFYNNEISEKSEIFDDQFSVERPDGSNFTLKIRSTKLEDSAMYFCASSVTGADTQYFGPGTRLTVL.

The chain combines TRBV6-5 with TRBJ2-3; D ambiguous. Germline values: CDR1 MNHEY, CDR2 SVGAGI. The CDR3 is made up of 15 amino acids. V lost 6 bases to trimming and J lost 0 bases, with 13 bases between them. The CDR3 coding sequence is TGTGCCAGCAGCGTGCTTTTGTCTAGCACAGATACGCAGTATTTT. Amino acids: CASSVLLSSTDTQYF.

The genes are TRBV12-3 or TRBV12-4 and TRBJ1-1; tentative D call: TRBD1 (5 bases). Trimming pared 7 bases from V and 11 bases from J, leaving 20 bases between. This CDR3 region has 13 residues. DNA of the CDR3: TGTGCCAGCAACCGTGGAGCCGGGGGGAATGCTTTCTTT. As protein: CASNRGAGGNAFF.

The J gene is TRBJ1-5, the V gene TRBV10-3; unclear D gene. Germline lookup yields CDR1 ENHRY and CDR2 SYGVKD. The V end lost 10 bases, the J end lost 7 bases, and 17 bases lay between the germline ends. This CDR3 comprises 13 residues. The CDR3 spells CATCRVGGQPQHF. The CDR3 nucleotides are TGTGCCACCTGTAGGGTCGGCGGGCAGCCCCAGCATTTT.